This TCR beta chain was sequenced in a study of blood T cell repertoires in COVID-19. Germline V CDR1 and CDR2: SNHLY, FYNNEI. This CDR3 region has 14 residues. Trimming took off 4 bases at V and 7 bases at J, with 16 bases between the two ends. Recruitment covered about two dozen US areas and drew participants whose ages spanned about 18 to 90 years. The study assigned cohorts using participant-reported clinical history. Authors' data handling: Estimated nucleated cell counts came from reference gene primer amplification. The table came from immunoSEQ multiplex PCR; TCRdb's copy has only in-frame clones and leaves some out. V and J calls plus clone size are reproduced from that table; the DNA served to infer D and trimming. The sample consists of about 400,000 clones, roughly 90% of them appearing once.

The clonotype comes from a middle-aged woman with acute COVID-19. Specimen: PBMCs or T cells enriched from blood (not recorded which). V usage is TRBV2 and J usage is TRBJ1-2; the D gene is possibly TRBD1 (6 bases). The CDR3, as DNA: TGTGCCAGCAGTGCTATATTGGGGGCGGGTGGCTACACCTTC. Translating gives CASSAILGAGGYTF.